The 30 T cell receptor beta chains below come from one sample, sequenced in a study of response to subunit inactivated influenza vaccine. TCRdb re-called the RT-PCR reads with MiXCR, one entry per CDR3 protein. Among around 750,000 distinct CDR3 sequences listed, 21% were seen once. Sample: PBMCs from blood, taken 5 days after vaccination. These receptors were taken from a man in his fifties who received an inactivated influenza vaccine.

The chain is built from TRBV12-3 or TRBV12-4 and TRBJ1-3; D remains unclear. Deletions cut 6 bases from V and 2 bases from J, with 8 bases between. This CDR3 has 13 residues. The CDR3 spells CASSHLTGNTIYF. The CDR3 region has the DNA TGTGCCAGCAGCCACCTCACTGGAAACACCATATATTTT.

V usage is TRBV5-1 and J usage is TRBJ1-1; 8 bases map to TRBD1. CDR1 SGHRS and CDR2 YFSETQ come from the germline V gene. V lost 0 bases, J lost 11 bases, and 3 bases stayed unmatched. The CDR3 is 12 residues long. The CDR3, as DNA: TGCGCCAGCAGCTTGGTACAGGGGGACGCTTTCTTT. Translating it yields CASSLVQGDAFF.

The chain couples TRBV3-1 to TRBJ2-1, with 8 bases that match TRBD1. The CDR3 covers 16 residues. V trimming: 0 bases; J trimming: 4 bases; junction bases outside the gene matches: 5. The V gene's germline CDR1 is LGHDT and CDR2 YNNKEL (reference sequence). The CDR3 DNA sequence: TGTGCCAGCAGCCAAGACGGCAGGGGGCTTTACAATGAGCAGTTCTTC. Its protein product is CASSQDGRGLYNEQFF.

This clonotype has more than one count but fewer than ten. This chain links TRBV6-1 with TRBJ2-3; 13 bases align to TRBD2. This CDR3 is built from 15 residues. In germline, CDR1 is MNHNS, CDR2 SASEGT. J lost 9 bases, V lost 5 bases, and 8 bases had no gene match. Here the CDR3 DNA reads TGTGCCAGCAGTCGACTAGCGGGGGGTTCGTACACGCAGTATTTT. Amino acids: CASSRLAGGSYTQYF.

The sample holds a few counts of this clonotype. The chain has TRBV9 and TRBJ1-5; D might be TRBD1 (6 bases). The CDR3 consists of 15 residues. The V gene lost 3 bases and the J gene lost 1 base, with 11 bases spanning the gap. From germline, CDR1 is SGDLS and CDR2 YYNGEE. The CDR3 is CASSAGQRSNQPQHF. The CDR3 coding sequence is TGTGCCAGCAGCGCCGGACAGAGGAGCAATCAGCCCCAGCATTTT.

Only a few counts were recorded for this clonotype. V and J are TRBV29-1 and TRBJ2-3, with D uncertain. There are 14 residues in the CDR3. Germline loops: CDR1 SQVTM, CDR2 ANQGSEA. V was shortened by 6 bases and J by 0 bases, with 13 bases between the two germline ends. CDR3 nucleotides: TGCAGCGTCGCCCGACGAACTAGCACAGATACGCAGTATTTT. Amino acids: CSVARRTSTDTQYF.

The chain couples TRBV28 to TRBJ1-2; D is unresolved. This CDR3 spans 13 amino acids. Germline values: CDR1 MDHEN, CDR2 SYDVKM. Trimming removed 4 bases at V and 5 bases at J, with 11 bases between. The CDR3 DNA reads as TGTGCCAGCAGTTCAGCAACCTTTTATGGCTACACCTTC. Its translation is CASSSATFYGYTF.

V is TRBV30 and J is TRBJ1-4, with D perhaps matching TRBD1 (6 bases). CDR1 is GTSNPN, CDR2 SVGIG, per germline (reference sequence). The CDR3 extends over 12 amino acids. The V and J ends lost 3 bases and 7 bases respectively, with 9 bases between them. CDR3 loop: CAWSRGGEKLFF. CDR3 coding DNA: TGTGCCTGGAGCAGGGGAGGTGAAAAACTGTTTTTT.

This clonotype has a handful of counts. V usage is TRBV20-1 and J usage is TRBJ2-1, with 8 bases matching TRBD2. J was trimmed by 8 bases and V by 3 bases; bases with no gene match: 15. The germline V gene encodes CDR1 DFQATT and CDR2 SNEGSKA (reference sequence). The CDR3 is 16 amino acids. The CDR3 loop reads CSASPAVAGFVDEQFF. The CDR3 bases are TGCAGTGCTAGCCCGGCGGTAGCGGGATTCGTCGATGAGCAGTTCTTC.

The J gene is TRBJ2-2, the V gene TRBV7-7, with 7 bases matching TRBD1. CDR1 SSHAT and CDR2 FNYEAQ come from the germline V gene (reference sequence). The CDR3 covers 12 residues. This chain's CDR3 is CAKGTATGELFF. CDR3 DNA: TGTGCTAAGGGGACAGCTACCGGGGAGCTGTTTTTT.

This clonotype has just a few counts. The chain has TRBV9 and TRBJ1-2; D gene uncertain. Trimming left V 3 bases short and J 5 bases short, with 14 bases between. Germline loops: CDR1 SGDLS, CDR2 YYNGEE. This CDR3 region has 14 residues. CDR3 sequence reads: CASSALDGPYGYTF. The CDR3 coding sequence is TGTGCCAGCAGCGCCCTCGACGGTCCATATGGCTACACCTTC.

This clonotype was counted at least ten times. The chain carries TRBV7-2 and TRBJ2-1; D possibly corresponds to TRBD2 (5 bases). The CDR3 is 12 amino acids. The V gene's germline CDR1 is SGHTA and CDR2 FQGNSA. Trimming pared 1 base from V and 11 bases from J, leaving 9 bases between. The CDR3 loop reads CASSLVEGQQFF. The CDR3, as DNA: TGTGCCAGCAGCTTAGTAGAGGGTCAGCAGTTCTTC.

This clonotype has just a few counts. V and J are TRBV11-2 and TRBJ2-7; D may correspond to TRBD1 or TRBD2 (6 bases each). The CDR3 has 16 amino acids. Deletions cut 0 bases from V and 0 bases from J, with 12 bases between. Germline CDR1 reads SGHAT; CDR2 reads FQNNGV. The CDR3 sequence: CASSLEGGQRSYEQYF. DNA of the CDR3: TGTGCCAGCAGCTTAGAGGGGGGCCAGCGCTCCTACGAGCAGTACTTC.

The table lists this clonotype with a few counts. The V call is TRBV21-1, the J call TRBJ2-1; the table gives TRBD2 as D, unverified against the DNA. TRBV21-1 is annotated as a pseudogene. This CDR3 region has 16 residues. For the CDR3, the DNA is TGTGCCAGCAGCAAGGGACTAGCAAGGTCCTACAATGAGCAGTTCTTC. Protein: CASSKGLARSYNEQFF.

The chain joins TRBV4-2 to TRBJ2-1; D call uncertain. V lost 2 bases, J lost 0 bases, and 11 bases lay in between. Per germline, CDR1 LGHNA and CDR2 YNFKEQ. The CDR3 contains 16 residues. The CDR3 nucleotides are TGTGCCAGCAGCCAACGGGCCCAGAGCTCCTACAATGAGCAGTTCTTC. Translated, it gives CASSQRAQSSYNEQFF.

The rearrangement joins TRBV29-1 to TRBJ2-1, with D unclear. Germline assignment: CDR1 SQVTM and CDR2 ANQGSEA. CDR3 length: 15 residues. The ends were cut back, 3 bases at V and 4 bases at J, with 16 bases in the middle. CDR3 DNA: TGCAGCGTTGATAAGCCCGCGAGAGAGTACAATGAGCAGTTCTTC. Translation gives CSVDKPAREYNEQFF.

This clonotype has only a few counts. This sequence joins TRBV28 and TRBJ1-6; no clear D gene. CDR3 length: 13 residues. Germline V lookup: CDR1 MDHEN, CDR2 SYDVKM. Trimming pared 11 bases from V and 7 bases from J, leaving 15 bases between. CDR3 in amino acids: CAARELENSPLHF. The CDR3, as DNA: TGTGCCGCCCGGGAGTTGGAAAATTCACCCCTCCACTTT.

This clonotype was seen a handful of times. V is TRBV7-2 and J is TRBJ2-7; 9 bases fit TRBD1. Germline CDR1 reads SGHTA; CDR2 reads FQGNSA. The V segment lost 5 bases and the J segment 4 bases; nucleotides outside the gene matches: 9. This CDR3 has 15 amino acids. The DNA of the CDR3 is TGTGCCAGCAGCCTCGGGACAGGGCCCCTTTACGAGCAGTACTTC. Encoded protein: CASSLGTGPLYEQYF.

The chain links TRBV12-3 or TRBV12-4 to TRBJ2-3; either TRBD1 or TRBD2 may fit D (5 bases each). Deletions cut 6 bases from V and 4 bases from J, with 17 bases between. This CDR3 is built from 15 residues. CDR3 coding DNA: TGTGCCAGCAGGTTACCAGGTACGGGGCCAGATACGCAGTATTTT. This gives the protein CASRLPGTGPDTQYF.

This chain connects TRBV10-3 to TRBJ2-1; 11 bases match TRBD2. The germline V gene encodes CDR1 ENHRY and CDR2 SYGVKD. Trimming cost V 0 bases and J 6 bases; bases outside gene matches: 16. The CDR3 runs 20 residues. The CDR3 DNA sequence: TGTGCCATCAGTGAGTCCCATCTAGCGGGAGGCAATCTACAAGGCAATGAGCAGTTCTTC. It translates to CAISESHLAGGNLQGNEQFF.

This clonotype turned up a few times. The J gene is TRBJ2-7, the V gene TRBV20-1; D possibly corresponds to TRBD1 (7 bases). V lost 0 bases and J lost 3, with 12 bases in between. Germline CDR1 reads DFQATT; CDR2 reads SNEGSKA (reference sequence). The CDR3 spans 14 residues. The CDR3 region has the DNA TGCAGTGCTAGAGAAAGGGGGCGGGACTACGAGCAGTACTTC. It is translated as CSARERGRDYEQYF.

This clonotype was detected only a few times. This rearrangement joins TRBV4-2 to TRBJ2-2; 7 bases match TRBD2. The germline CDR1 and CDR2 sequences are LGHNA and YNFKEQ. The CDR3 has 15 amino acids. V shed 5 bases and J 3 bases; nucleotides not matched to a gene: 6. CDR3 protein: CASSSRGGDTGELFF. CDR3 nucleotides: TGTGCCAGCAGCTCCCGCGGGGGAGACACCGGGGAGCTGTTTTTT.

The table lists this clonotype with a few counts. CDR3 sequence reads: CASSGSSTGFYGYTF. In nucleotides, the CDR3 is TGTGCCAGCAGTGGATCCTCTACAGGGTTCTACGGCTACACCTTC. The chain is built from TRBV2 and TRBJ1-2; D is perhaps TRBD1 (6 bases). CDR1 and CDR2 from the germline V gene are SNHLY and FYNNEI. The CDR3 runs to 15 residues. V was trimmed by 4 bases and J by 8 bases, leaving 20 bases between them.

This clonotype has a handful of counts. The J gene is TRBJ2-7, the V gene TRBV11-2; the D gene is possibly TRBD2 (5 bases). The V and J ends lost 3 bases and 3 bases respectively, with 12 bases between them. This CDR3 is 14 amino acids long. Germline V gives CDR1 SGHAT, CDR2 FQNNGV. CDR3: CASSLRLDFYEQYF. The CDR3, as DNA: TGTGCCAGCAGCTTGAGACTGGACTTCTACGAGCAGTACTTC. Complete variable domain (other parts from reference TRBV11-2 and TRBJ2-7): EAGVAQSPRYKIIEKRQSVAFWCNPISGHATLYWYQQILGQGPKLLIQFQNNGVVDDSQLPKDRFSAERLKGVDSTLKIQPAKLEDSAVYLCASSLRLDFYEQYFGPGTRLTVT.

The J gene is TRBJ1-1, the V gene TRBV7-6; 7 bases align to TRBD1. The CDR3 spans 14 residues. J was trimmed by 5 bases and V by 4 bases; bases with no gene match: 7. Germline CDR1 reads SGHVS; CDR2 reads FNYEAQ. This chain's CDR3 is CASSSQQGRTEAFF. CDR3 nucleotide sequence: TGTGCCAGCAGCTCGCAACAGGGGAGGACTGAAGCTTTCTTT.

The gene calls are TRBV29-1 and TRBJ2-3, with D unclear. V shed 2 bases and J shed 3 bases, with 12 bases lying between them. CDR3 length: 14 amino acids. Germline values: CDR1 SQVTM, CDR2 ANQGSEA. The DNA of the CDR3 is TGCAGCGTTGAAAGAACCCGGCCGACAGATACGCAGTATTTT. Residues: CSVERTRPTDTQYF.

This chain links TRBV6-2 or TRBV6-3 with TRBJ2-1, with TRBD2 matching over 8 bases. The CDR3 is 16 residues long. CDR1 MNHEY and CDR2 SVGEGT come from the germline V gene. J lost 1 base, V lost 6 bases, and 8 bases had no gene match. CDR3 region: CASRSTGGASYNEQFF. The DNA of the CDR3 is TGTGCCAGCAGATCCACCGGGGGGGCTTCCTACAATGAGCAGTTCTTC.

This clonotype was observed a handful of times. The rearrangement joins TRBV20-1 to TRBJ2-1; 10 nucleotides agree with TRBD2. The CDR3 extends over 16 amino acids. Losses at the gene ends were 3 bases for V and 7 bases for J; bases not matched to a gene: 12. Germline values: CDR1 DFQATT, CDR2 SNEGSKA (reference sequence). The CDR3 sequence is CSARLAGVVSRNEQFF. The CDR3 DNA sequence: TGCAGTGCTAGGCTAGCGGGAGTTGTAAGTAGGAATGAGCAGTTCTTC.

The chain has TRBV12-3 or TRBV12-4 and TRBJ2-3; possible D gene TRBD1, 8 bases. This CDR3 has 16 residues. V lost 2 bases and J lost 8, with 20 bases in between. CDR3 loop: CASSLKRDRTLGTQYF. The DNA for the CDR3 is TGTGCCAGCAGTTTAAAGCGGGACAGGACTTTGGGTACGCAGTATTTT.

The V gene is TRBV3-1, the J gene TRBJ2-7; 9 bases are a match to TRBD1. The CDR3 totals 15 residues. Germline assignment: CDR1 LGHDT and CDR2 YNNKEL (reference sequence). The J segment lost 4 bases and the V segment lost 1 base, leaving 5 bases of the junction unmatched. The CDR3 region has the DNA TGTGCCAGCAGCCAAGTCGGGACAGGGAGATACGAGCAGTACTTC. Encoded protein: CASSQVGTGRYEQYF.